The 22 T cell receptor beta chains reported below all come from one sample, sequenced in a study of cytomegalovirus exposure and HLA in healthy donors. Both 60 Vbeta primers and 13 Jbeta primers went into the PCR. Only in-frame clones appear in the TCRdb table, and some are missing; sequencing was by immunoSEQ multiplex PCR. The sample lists more than 150,000 clones; less than 90% were seen once. Sequenced input: PBMCs. The receptors originated from a boy younger than 10 in good health and CMV-seronegative.

The CDR3 reads CASISSFNEQFF. The CDR3 nucleotides are TGTGCCAGCATTTCGAGTTTTAATGAGCAGTTCTTC. The J gene is TRBJ2-1, the V gene TRBV28; D call uncertain. The CDR3 loop spans 12 amino acids. The germline CDR1 and CDR2 sequences are MDHEN and SYDVKM. Trimming cost V 7 bases and J 7 bases, with 11 bases left between them. Supplemented by reference TRBV28 and TRBJ2-1, the full variable domain reads DVKVTQSSRYLVKRTGEKVFLECVQDMDHENMFWYRQDPGLGLRLIYFSYDVKMKEKGDIPEGYSVSREKKERFSLILESASTNQTSMYLCASISSFNEQFFGPGTRLTVL.

The chain recombines TRBV2 with TRBJ2-4, with 11 nucleotides matching TRBD2. Germline V gene data show CDR1 as SNHLY and CDR2 as FYNNEI. The CDR3 extends over 18 amino acids. V dropped 4 bases and J dropped 1; count of bases not matched to a gene: 9. The CDR3 loop is CASSAPPGLAAAKNIQYF. CDR3 sequence (DNA): TGTGCCAGCAGTGCCCCACCGGGACTAGCGGCCGCCAAAAACATTCAGTACTTC.

The chain links TRBV7-9 to TRBJ2-7; TRBD1 matches 7 bases. The CDR3 loop spans 15 amino acids. Germline lookup yields CDR1 SEHNR and CDR2 FQNEAQ (reference sequence). The trim removed 5 bases at V and 9 bases at J, leaving 16 bases unmatched. The CDR3 coding sequence is TGTGCCAGCAGCCATCACAAGGGGGCGCAGGTCGTGCAGTACTTC. Translating it yields CASSHHKGAQVVQYF. Based on the CDR3 plus reference TRBV7-9 and TRBJ2-7, the full variable domain is DTGVSQNPRHKITKRGQNVTFRCDPISEHNRLYWYRQTLGQGPEFLTYFQNEAQLEKSRLLSDRFSAERPKGSFSTLEIQRTEQGDSAMYLCASSHHKGAQVVQYFGPGTRLTVT.

The chain joins TRBV10-3 to TRBJ2-7; 7 bases align to TRBD2. The length of the CDR3 is 13 residues. Looked up from germline, CDR1 is ENHRY and CDR2 is SYGVKD. The J segment lost 6 bases and the V segment lost 4 bases, leaving 6 bases of the junction unmatched. Here the CDR3 reads CAISGRDYREQYF. DNA of the CDR3: TGTGCCATCAGTGGAAGGGACTACCGCGAGCAGTACTTC.

This clone has only a few counts. CDR3 sequence: CASSYPPEVAHNEQFF. The CDR3 DNA is TGTGCCAGCAGTTACCCCCCAGAGGTGGCCCACAATGAGCAGTTCTTC. The chain employs TRBV6-6 and TRBJ2-1, with unresolved D. The CDR3 consists of 16 residues. V dropped 2 bases and J dropped 5 bases, with 16 bases sitting between them. CDR1 and CDR2 (germline): MNHNY, SVGAGI (reference sequence).

This clone was seen a few times. The sample contains more than one DNA sequence encoding this CDR3. The rearrangement links TRBV27 to TRBJ1-1; the D gene is possibly TRBD1 (6 bases). CDR3 length: 14 residues. Germline V lookup: CDR1 MNHEY, CDR2 SMNVEV (reference sequence). The V and J ends lost 6 bases and 1 base respectively, with 12 bases between them. The CDR3 loop reads CASSPRGTNTEAFF. The CDR3 coding sequence is TGTGCCAGCAGCCCCAGGGGTACGAACACTGAAGCTTTCTTT.

V is TRBV6-5 and J is TRBJ1-5, with TRBD1 identical over 8 bases. J was trimmed by 4 bases and V by 5 bases; bases with no gene match: 4. Germline-derived CDR1 and CDR2 are MNHEY and SVGAGI. The CDR3 contains 14 residues. The CDR3 DNA reads TGTGCCAGCAGTGCAGGGACAGGTAATCAGCCCCAGCATTTT. Translated: CASSAGTGNQPQHF.

This clone turned up a few times. V and J are TRBV18 and TRBJ2-7; the match to TRBD1 covers 8 bases. The CDR3 extends over 15 amino acids. Germline V lookup: CDR1 KGHSH, CDR2 LQKENI. The J segment lost 4 bases and the V segment lost 3 bases, leaving 8 bases of the junction unmatched. Here the CDR3 DNA reads TGTGCCAGCTCACCCGGACAGGGTGGGATGTACGAGCAGTACTTC. This gives the protein CASSPGQGGMYEQYF.

The chain employs TRBV19 and TRBJ1-1, with D unclear. The germline CDR1 and CDR2 sequences are LNHDA and SQIVND (reference sequence). This CDR3 spans 14 amino acids. V was pared by 2 bases and J by 4 bases, with 11 bases between. The CDR3 bases are TGTGCCAGTAGTATAAGACGGAGCTCCACTGAAGCTTTCTTT. Translation gives CASSIRRSSTEAFF.

The V and J genes are TRBV18 and TRBJ2-3; 11 bases align to TRBD2. This CDR3 has 14 residues. From germline, CDR1 is KGHSH and CDR2 LQKENI. V shed 6 bases, J shed 3 bases, and the junction held 2 bases outside the gene matches. The CDR3 is CASSGTSGTDTQYF. As DNA, the CDR3 is TGTGCCAGCTCGGGGACTAGCGGTACAGATACGCAGTATTTT.

This chain connects TRBV7-9 to TRBJ2-2, with D possibly being TRBD1 (6 bases). CDR3 length equals 17 residues. The V and J ends lost 2 bases and 2 bases respectively, with 15 bases between them. Germline V gene lookup returns CDR1 SEHNR and CDR2 FQNEAQ (reference sequence). The CDR3 DNA reads TGTGCCAGCAGCTTAAGCATGTGGGACACCAACACCGGGGAGCTGTTTTTT. This sequence encodes CASSLSMWDTNTGELFF.

The J gene is TRBJ2-1, the V gene TRBV5-6, with TRBD1 identical over 9 bases. V gave up 4 bases and J gave up 6 bases; unmatched junction bases: 8. The V gene's germline CDR1 is SGHDT and CDR2 YYEEEE. The CDR3 totals 15 residues. The CDR3 reads CASSPGQGIINEQFF. DNA of the CDR3: TGTGCCAGCAGCCCGGGACAGGGTATTATCAATGAGCAGTTCTTC.

The V gene is TRBV7-9, the J gene TRBJ2-1, with D possibly matching TRBD2 (5 bases). The CDR3 sequence is 14 residues long. Looked up from germline, CDR1 is SEHNR and CDR2 is FQNEAQ (reference sequence). Between the trimmed V and J ends, which lost 5 bases and 5 bases, there was a span of 13 bases. This chain's CDR3 is CASSPSFGDNEQFF. For the CDR3, the DNA is TGTGCCAGCAGCCCGAGTTTCGGGGACAATGAGCAGTTCTTC.

The rearrangement joins TRBV18 to TRBJ1-1, with a possible D match to TRBD1 (5 bases). V lost 2 bases and J lost 1, with 8 bases in between. The CDR3 spans 14 residues. Germline CDR1 is KGHSH and CDR2 is LQKENI. The CDR3 reads CASSPTTGNTEAFF. CDR3 nucleotides: TGTGCCAGCTCACCAACTACAGGGAACACTGAAGCTTTCTTT.

The chain has TRBV5-1 and TRBJ2-2; 10 nucleotides agree with TRBD2. CDR3 size: 17 residues. With 0 bases clipped from V and 1 base from J, the junction kept 3 bases outside the gene matches. Germline CDR1 SGHRS, CDR2 YFSETQ. DNA of the CDR3: TGCGCCAGCAGCTTGGTTGCTAGCGGGAGGAACACCGGGGAGCTGTTTTTT. It codes for CASSLVASGRNTGELFF. The full variable domain, in which reference TRBV5-1 and TRBJ2-2 provide the parts outside the CDR3, is KAGVTQTPRYLIKTRGQQVTLSCSPISGHRSVSWYQQTPGQGLQFLFEYFSETQRNKGNFPGRFSGRQFSNSRSEMNVSTLELGDSALYLCASSLVASGRNTGELFFGEGSRLTVL.

The table lists this clone with a count of one. This chain uses TRBV5-6 with TRBJ2-5, with D maybe TRBD1 (6 bases). The J call may be in error: the DNA end matches TRBJ2-7 better. The CDR3 has 14 amino acids. Looked up from germline, CDR1 is SGHDT and CDR2 is YYEEEE. As DNA, the CDR3 is TGTGCCAGCAGCCTAGGGGGTGCGTCCTACGAGCAGTACTTC. It codes for CASSLGGASYEQYF.

This clone is a singleton in its sample. The genes are TRBV28 and TRBJ1-3; 7 bases fit TRBD1. Germline V CDR1 and CDR2: MDHEN, SYDVKM. V gave up 5 bases and J gave up 0 bases; unmatched junction bases: 7. This CDR3 has 16 amino acids. CDR3 sequence reads: CASSEISGGSGNTIYF. In DNA, the CDR3 is TGTGCCAGCAGTGAGATATCAGGGGGCTCTGGAAACACCATATATTTT.

The table lists this clone with a count of one. This chain joins TRBV11-2 and TRBJ2-2; TRBD1 matches 8 bases. The length of the CDR3 is 17 residues. The germline V gene encodes CDR1 SGHAT and CDR2 FQNNGV. V lost 3 bases, J lost 2 bases, and 8 bases stayed unmatched. This CDR3 reads CASSFLPGQVNTGELFF. Here the CDR3 DNA reads TGTGCCAGCAGCTTTTTGCCGGGACAGGTCAACACCGGGGAGCTGTTTTTT.

The chain couples TRBV5-6 to TRBJ2-1; the D gene is possibly TRBD2 (5 bases). The CDR3 has 16 amino acids. Germline assignment: CDR1 SGHDT and CDR2 YYEEEE. V was trimmed by 2 bases and J by 0 bases, leaving 12 bases between them. The CDR3 DNA follows: TGTGCCAGCAGCTTCTGGTTCCGGGGCTCCTACAATGAGCAGTTCTTC. Residues: CASSFWFRGSYNEQFF.

The chain carries TRBV2 and TRBJ2-1; a weak D match, TRBD2 (6 bases). Germline values: CDR1 SNHLY, CDR2 FYNNEI. The CDR3 is made up of 16 amino acids. V lost 6 bases, J lost 1 base, and 16 bases lay in between. CDR3 sequence: CASRALASGSYNEQFF. CDR3 bases: TGTGCCAGCAGAGCTCTAGCGTCCGGGTCCTACAATGAGCAGTTCTTC.

V is TRBV6-1 and J is TRBJ2-5; D is undetermined. The germline CDR1 and CDR2 sequences are MNHNS and SASEGT. The ends were cut back, 5 bases at V and 2 bases at J, with 9 bases in the middle. The CDR3 consists of 13 residues. The CDR3 nucleotides are TGTGCCAGCAGTTTTAACAGACAAGAGACCCAGTACTTC. It translates to CASSFNRQETQYF.

This clone came up once. This sequence joins TRBV28 and TRBJ2-4; 10 nucleotides line up with TRBD2. The CDR3 has 17 amino acids. V shed 3 bases, J shed 8 bases, and the junction held 13 bases outside the gene matches. CDR1 is MDHEN and CDR2 is SYDVKM in the germline V gene. CDR3 sequence: CASSFLAEGLASDIQYF. In DNA form, the CDR3 reads TGTGCCAGCAGTTTTTTGGCCGAGGGACTAGCGTCAGACATTCAGTACTTC.